This TCR beta chain was obtained from a study of beta chain features in type 1 diabetes. CD4+ cells of the naive, central memory, regulatory and stem cell-like memory types were sorted via CD45RO/CCR7/CD25/CD127/CD95/CD27. CDR1 SNHLY and CDR2 FYNNEI come from the germline V gene. V was pared by 5 bases and J by 5 bases, with 12 bases between. The CDR3 runs 13 residues. Investigators reverse transcribed all isolated RNA, so they sequenced expressed TCRB transcripts. The data were produced by immunoSEQ multiplex PCR, yet TCRdb's version contains in-frame clones alone and is incomplete. The table lists 20,000 to 30,000 clones, under 75% of them singletons. As for this clone: Its target is unknown.

Overall study results and limits: Because the template was cDNA, high-expressing cells might be over-represented. Among all four CD4+ subsets, Type 1 diabetes patients had TCRB CDR3s that were moderately but significantly shorter.

This chain links TRBV2 with TRBJ1-1; D is perhaps TRBD1 (6 bases). The receptor's source is a young man with type 1 diabetes. The sequenced sample consisted of Tregs from blood. The chain's CDR3 is CASSLDSPTEAFF. The DNA of the CDR3 is TGTGCCAGCAGTTTGGACAGTCCGACTGAAGCTTTCTTT. The whole variable domain, remainder taken from reference TRBV2 and TRBJ1-1, is EPEVTQTPSHQVTQMGQEVILRCVPISNHLYFYWYRQILGQKVEFLVSFYNNEISEKSEIFDDQFSVERPDGSNFTLKIRSTKLEDSAMYFCASSLDSPTEAFFGQGTRLTVV.